The entry below gives a single T cell receptor (beta chain) sequence along with its context. The sample originates from a study of CD8 T cells in Susac syndrome. Random-hexamer reverse transcription was applied to 0.5 to 1 ug RNA. Each CDR3 protein gets one entry after TCRdb re-called the immunoSEQ multiplex PCR reads with MiXCR. The data show over 65,000 distinct CDR3 sequences, 85% to 95% seen once. Germline CDR1 is GTSNPN and CDR2 is SVGIG (reference sequence). The CDR3 is 15 residues long. Trimming removed 2 bases from V and 3 bases from J, with 14 bases in between. The rearrangement uses TRBV30 and TRBJ1-5; tentative D call: TRBD1 (6 bases). Sequencing was carried out using CD4+ T cells from PBMCs. This clonotype was obtained from a human donor with Susac syndrome. CDR3 in amino acids: CAWSYDRLTNQPQHF. The CDR3, as DNA: TGTGCCTGGAGTTATGACAGGCTGACCAATCAGCCCCAGCATTTT. The full variable domain, completed using reference TRBV30 and TRBJ1-5, is SQTIHQWPATLVQPVGSPLSLECTVEGTSNPNLYWYRQAAGRGLQLLFYSVGIGQISSEVPQNLSASRPQDRQFILSSKKLLLSDSGFYLCAWSYDRLTNQPQHFGDGTRLSIL.